The next 24 T cell receptor beta chains were all read from a single sample in a study of glioma-infiltrating T cells after dendritic cell vaccination. TCRdb's table, derived via immunoSEQ multiplex PCR, lists solely in-frame clones and lacks some. The table includes 75,000 to 100,000 clones, 70% to 80% detected once. The sequenced sample was blood, obtained before dendritic cell vaccination. The source of these receptors is a human donor with glioblastoma.

A few counts support this clone. The rearrangement links TRBV19 to TRBJ2-3; the D gene is possibly TRBD1 (6 bases). Germline CDR1 LNHDA, CDR2 SQIVND (reference sequence). V was trimmed by 9 bases and J by 2 bases, leaving 12 bases between them. The CDR3 runs 13 residues. The CDR3: CASGWTVTDTQYF. In DNA form, the CDR3 reads TGTGCCAGCGGGTGGACAGTCACAGATACGCAGTATTTT.

The rearrangement uses TRBV19 and TRBJ2-7, with 9 bases matching TRBD1. V trimming: 0 bases; J trimming: 6 bases; junction bases outside the gene matches: 6. Germline CDR1 is LNHDA and CDR2 is SQIVND (reference sequence). This CDR3 has 15 amino acids. CDR3 loop: CASSIDVGTGFEQYF. CDR3 in DNA: TGTGCCAGTAGTATAGATGTCGGGACAGGGTTCGAGCAGTACTTC. The full variable domain, with the rest looked up from reference TRBV19 and TRBJ2-7, is DGGITQSPKYLFRKEGQNVTLSCEQNLNHDAMYWYRQDPGQGLRLIYYSQIVNDFQKGDIAEGYSVSREKKESFPLTVTSAQKNPTAFYLCASSIDVGTGFEQYFGPGTRLTVT.

V gene TRBV27 combines with J gene TRBJ2-4; 8 positions match TRBD1. V was pared by 8 bases and J by 7 bases, with 13 bases of the junction left unmatched. This CDR3 region has 15 residues. Germline V gene data show CDR1 as MNHEY and CDR2 as SMNVEV (reference sequence). CDR3 in DNA: TGTGCCAGCGCTGACGGCGGACAGGGTGGCAACATTCAGTACTTC. This sequence encodes CASADGGQGGNIQYF.

The CDR3 reads CASSPQGTANVLTF. DNA for the CDR3: TGTGCCAGCTCCCCTCAGGGAACCGCCAACGTCCTGACTTTC. The V call is TRBV18, the J call TRBJ2-6; a weak D match, TRBD1 (5 bases). The CDR3 runs 14 residues. In germline, CDR1 is KGHSH, CDR2 LQKENI. Between the trimmed V and J ends, which lost 6 bases and 7 bases, there was a span of 13 bases.

This clone has only one observation. The chain is built from TRBV5-4 and TRBJ2-3; 9 bases are a match to TRBD2. Trimming removed 4 bases from V and 1 base from J; junction bases left unmatched: 13. The CDR3 length is 18 residues. Germline V lookup: CDR1 SGHNT, CDR2 YYREEE (reference sequence). CDR3 residues: CASSHKAGGPSGTDTQYF. In DNA form, the CDR3 reads TGTGCCAGCAGCCATAAGGCGGGAGGGCCGTCGGGCACAGATACGCAGTATTTT.

The chain links TRBV6-4 to TRBJ2-2; 14 bases fit TRBD2. Unmatched junction bases numbered 2, after V lost 5 bases and J lost 0 bases. The CDR3 extends over 17 amino acids. The germline V gene has CDR1 MRHNA and CDR2 SNTAGT. The CDR3 loop reads CASSRTSGGSNTGELFF. The CDR3 bases are TGTGCCAGCAGTAGGACTAGCGGGGGGTCGAACACCGGGGAGCTGTTTTTT.

This clone occurred a few times. The genes are TRBV28 and TRBJ2-3; 7 bases are a match to TRBD2. The V segment lost 8 bases and the J segment 3 bases; nucleotides outside the gene matches: 5. Germline CDR1 is MDHEN and CDR2 is SYDVKM. The CDR3 contains 13 residues. CDR3 in DNA: TGTGCCAGCCTTCTAGCGGCGACAGATACGCAGTATTTT. Protein: CASLLAATDTQYF.

The chain uses TRBV28 and TRBJ2-5, with 7 bases aligning to TRBD2. Judging by the DNA end, TRBJ2-7 fits better; the J call may be wrong. The CDR3 totals 16 residues. Germline lookup yields CDR1 MDHEN and CDR2 SYDVKM. The CDR3 nucleotides read TGTGCCAGCAGTTTACACCCCGGGGGGAGCAGGAACGAGCAGTACTTC. Translated: CASSLHPGGSRNEQYF.

The chain employs TRBV28 and TRBJ2-1; weak D call: TRBD1 (6 bases). Germline loops: CDR1 MDHEN, CDR2 SYDVKM. The length of the CDR3 is 14 residues. Trimming pared 8 bases from V and 5 bases from J, leaving 16 bases between. DNA for the CDR3: TGTGCCAGCTATCAACAGGGTACTAACAATGAGCAGTTCTTC. It yields the protein CASYQQGTNNEQFF. The full variable domain, rest sourced from reference TRBV28 and TRBJ2-1, is DVKVTQSSRYLVKRTGEKVFLECVQDMDHENMFWYRQDPGLGLRLIYFSYDVKMKEKGDIPEGYSVSREKKERFSLILESASTNQTSMYLCASYQQGTNNEQFFGPGTRLTVL.

V usage is TRBV5-1 and J usage is TRBJ1-2; 8 nucleotides agree with TRBD1. V was clipped by 0 bases and J by 7 bases; unmatched bases: 5. CDR1 is SGHRS and CDR2 is YFSETQ in the germline V gene. This CDR3 is built from 14 residues. CDR3 in amino acids: CASSLGTGIGGYTF. CDR3 bases: TGCGCCAGCAGCTTGGGGACAGGGATCGGTGGCTACACCTTC.

This clone was observed a few times. This chain links TRBV6-5 with TRBJ1-4, with D uncertain. Germline CDR1 MNHEY, CDR2 SVGAGI. The CDR3 has 14 amino acids. Trimming took off 8 bases at V and 5 bases at J, with 15 bases between the two ends. The CDR3 spells CASGDAGLNEKLFF. Written as DNA, the CDR3 is TGTGCCAGCGGAGACGCGGGCCTCAATGAAAAACTGTTTTTT.

CDR3 DNA sequence: TGTGCCAGCAGCTTGAACCCAGGGTCCCCCACTGGAAACACCATATATTTT. It yields the protein CASSLNPGSPTGNTIYF. The V and J genes are TRBV5-4 and TRBJ1-3; the D gene is possibly TRBD1 (5 bases). CDR3 size: 17 residues. The V end lost 1 base, the J end lost 2 bases, and 16 bases lay between the germline ends. Germline CDR1 reads SGHNT; CDR2 reads YYREEE (reference sequence).

This clone has more than one count but fewer than ten. This chain links TRBV30 with TRBJ2-7; 8 bases line up with TRBD2. Germline CDR1 GTSNPN, CDR2 SVGIG (reference sequence). J was trimmed by 2 bases and V by 0 bases; bases with no gene match: 3. This CDR3 has 14 amino acids. CDR3 loop: CAWSVHGGAYEQYF. The CDR3, as DNA: TGTGCCTGGAGTGTACACGGGGGGGCCTACGAGCAGTACTTC.

This rearrangement joins TRBV30 to TRBJ2-5, with 9 bases lining up with TRBD2. The J call may be in error: the DNA end matches TRBJ2-7 better. The CDR3 is 15 amino acids. Germline assignment: CDR1 GTSNPN and CDR2 SVGIG (reference sequence). CDR3 coding DNA: TGTGCCTGGAGTGTACGGGCTAGCGGGAATTACGAGCAGTACTTC. This codes for CAWSVRASGNYEQYF.

J is TRBJ2-2 and V is TRBV9, with 9 bases that match TRBD2. Per germline, CDR1 SGDLS and CDR2 YYNGEE. The CDR3 is 17 amino acids. Trimming cost V 4 bases and J 4 bases; bases outside gene matches: 11. The CDR3 loop reads CASSFPGSGSVTGELFF. The DNA of the CDR3 is TGTGCCAGCAGCTTCCCGGGTAGCGGGAGTGTCACCGGGGAGCTGTTTTTT.

The chain couples TRBV11-2 to TRBJ2-7; 7 bases fit TRBD2. The CDR3 covers 13 residues. V shed 5 bases and J 0 bases; nucleotides not matched to a gene: 1. Germline CDR1 is SGHAT and CDR2 is FQNNGV. Here the CDR3 reads CASSRLASYEQYF. DNA of the CDR3: TGTGCCAGCAGCCGACTAGCCTCCTACGAGCAGTACTTC.

This sequence joins TRBV19 and TRBJ2-1; TRBD2 agrees at 11 bases. The germline gives CDR1 LNHDA, CDR2 SQIVND (reference sequence). CDR3 length equals 16 residues. V shed 2 bases and J 4 bases; nucleotides not matched to a gene: 4. CDR3 sequence: CASSILRTSGYNEQFF. The CDR3, as DNA: TGTGCCAGTAGTATACTAAGGACTAGCGGGTACAATGAGCAGTTCTTC. Complete variable domain (other parts from reference TRBV19 and TRBJ2-1): DGGITQSPKYLFRKEGQNVTLSCEQNLNHDAMYWYRQDPGQGLRLIYYSQIVNDFQKGDIAEGYSVSREKKESFPLTVTSAQKNPTAFYLCASSILRTSGYNEQFFGPGTRLTVL.

This clone was observed a single time. V is TRBV11-2 and J is TRBJ1-2; possibly TRBD1 for D (6 bases). The germline gives CDR1 SGHAT, CDR2 FQNNGV. Trimming took 4 bases from V and 4 from J, leaving 16 bases between them. This CDR3 has 15 residues. CDR3 DNA sequence: TGTGCCAGCAGCTCAGCCGGGACAATTTTCTATGGCTACACCTTC. Its translation: CASSSAGTIFYGYTF.

This rearrangement joins TRBV19 to TRBJ1-2, with 9 bases fitting TRBD1. This CDR3 region has 14 residues. The germline V gene encodes CDR1 LNHDA and CDR2 SQIVND (reference sequence). V lost 7 bases and J lost 8; bases outside the gene matches: 11. CDR3 region: CASTYRGQGGGYTF. The CDR3 DNA follows: TGTGCCAGTACCTATCGGGGACAGGGAGGCGGCTACACCTTC.

Here the CDR3 DNA reads TGTGCCGGACAAACAGGAAACACAGATACGCAGTATTTT. Protein sequence: CAGQTGNTDTQYF. The V gene is TRBV30, the J gene TRBJ2-3; a possible D gene is TRBD1 (5 bases). The CDR3 totals 13 residues. The V gene's germline CDR1 is GTSNPN and CDR2 SVGIG (reference sequence). V was trimmed by 8 bases and J by 2 bases, leaving 14 bases between them.

The chain links TRBV19 to TRBJ1-5; 7 positions agree with TRBD1. Germline-derived CDR1 and CDR2 are LNHDA and SQIVND (reference sequence). This CDR3 contains 18 residues. Losses at the gene ends were 5 bases for V and 2 bases for J; bases not matched to a gene: 15. The CDR3, as DNA: TGTGCCAGTAGTGCCAGGCCGGGACAGCTCCTAGGCAATCAGCCCCAGCATTTT. Amino acids: CASSARPGQLLGNQPQHF.

V gene TRBV7-9 combines with J gene TRBJ1-2, with 9 bases identical to TRBD1. Germline CDR1 is SEHNR and CDR2 is FQNEAQ (reference sequence). V lost 4 bases and J lost 8; bases outside the gene matches: 2. The length of the CDR3 is 12 residues. The CDR3 coding sequence is TGTGCCAGCAGCTGGACAGGGGTAGGCTACACCTTC. Encoded protein: CASSWTGVGYTF.

The J gene is TRBJ1-2, the V gene TRBV19; D perhaps matches TRBD1 (5 bases). The germline V gene encodes CDR1 LNHDA and CDR2 SQIVND (reference sequence). The CDR3 covers 13 residues. V was pared by 4 bases and J by 13 bases, with 19 bases between. CDR3: CASSTRTNRQGTF. DNA of the CDR3: TGTGCCAGTAGTACGCGGACTAACAGGCAGGGCACCTTC.

J is TRBJ2-1 and V is TRBV19; no clear D. There are 15 residues in the CDR3. V gave up 3 bases and J gave up 2 bases, with 11 bases separating them. CDR1 and CDR2 (germline): LNHDA, SQIVND (reference sequence). In DNA, the CDR3 is TGTGCCAGTAGTATTCGTCTACAGCCCTACAATGAGCAGTTCTTC. Its translation is CASSIRLQPYNEQFF.